This T cell receptor (beta chain) originates from a study of blood T cell repertoires in COVID-19. CDR1 is KGHDR, CDR2 SFDVKD, per germline. The ends were cut back, 7 bases at V and 3 bases at J, with 11 bases in the middle. The CDR3 sequence is 13 residues long. Assay used: immunoSEQ multiplex PCR; TCRdb lists only in-frame clones, some missing. The sample lists about 240,000 clones, around 83% occurring once. The V and J genes are TRBV24-1 and TRBJ1-1; no reliable D call. The sequence derives from a woman older than 75 with acute or convalescent COVID-19. Sample: peripheral blood. CDR3 DNA: TGTGCCACCAGGGGAGGGATGGACACTGAAGCTTTCTTT. Encoded protein: CATRGGMDTEAFF.